These 9 T cell receptor beta chains were sequenced from one sample in a study of shared clonotypes between healthy human individuals. The naive CD8 subset, CD45RO-negative cells positively selected for CCR7, excluded terminally differentiated effector memory CD45RA+ cells. Sequenced by immunoSEQ multiplex PCR; TCRdb stores in-frame clones only, minus some. The profile shows fewer than 1 million clones, roughly 96% of them singletons. The sample taken for sequencing was naive CD8+ T cells sorted from blood. The receptors were sampled from a man in his thirties or forties in good health.

This chain uses TRBV9 with TRBJ2-1; 9 positions match TRBD2. Germline V CDR1 and CDR2: SGDLS, YYNGEE. The CDR3 totals 17 residues. V was clipped by 4 bases and J by 8 bases; unmatched bases: 16. The CDR3 region is CASSPRRGRGIFDEQFF. The CDR3 DNA reads TGTGCCAGCAGCCCCCGGCGCGGGAGGGGGATTTTTGATGAGCAGTTCTTC.

With regard to this clone: The sample holds other DNA sequences that translate to the same CDR3. This chain links TRBV9 with TRBJ2-1, with TRBD2 as a possible D gene (5 bases). The V end lost 0 bases, the J end lost 0 bases, and 7 bases lay between the germline ends. The CDR3 sequence is 15 residues long. Germline lookup yields CDR1 SGDLS and CDR2 YYNGEE. CDR3 sequence: CASSVGGGSYNEQFF. The CDR3 DNA reads as TGTGCCAGCAGCGTAGGTGGAGGCTCCTACAATGAGCAGTTCTTC.

V gene TRBV4-3 combines with J gene TRBJ2-2; D is ambiguous. CDR1 is LGHNA and CDR2 is YSLEER in the germline V gene. Trimming removed 1 base at V and 5 bases at J, with 11 bases between. The CDR3 is 15 residues long. CDR3 loop: CASSQGVRATGELFF. DNA for the CDR3: TGCGCCAGCAGCCAAGGCGTTAGGGCTACCGGGGAGCTGTTTTTT.

The chain is built from TRBV28 and TRBJ2-2; 7 bases match TRBD1. The germline CDR1 and CDR2 sequences are MDHEN and SYDVKM. The CDR3 loop spans 13 amino acids. The trim removed 8 bases at V and 1 base at J, leaving 1 base unmatched. CDR3: CASRDRNTGELFF. The CDR3 DNA sequence: TGTGCCAGCCGGGACAGGAACACCGGGGAGCTGTTTTTT.

This chain connects TRBV28 to TRBJ2-1, with TRBD1 matching over 11 bases. Unmatched junction bases numbered 5, after V lost 5 bases and J lost 2 bases. Germline V gene data show CDR1 as MDHEN and CDR2 as SYDVKM. The CDR3 consists of 16 residues. The CDR3 is CASSPGQGVAYNEQFF. CDR3 DNA: TGTGCCAGCAGTCCGGGACAGGGGGTCGCCTACAATGAGCAGTTCTTC.

The chain carries TRBV11-2 and TRBJ2-1, with D unresolved. Trimming removed 2 bases from V and 8 bases from J, with 7 bases in between. The CDR3 runs 12 residues. The germline CDR1 and CDR2 sequences are SGHAT and FQNNGV. The DNA for the CDR3 is TGTGCCAGCAGCTTAATTTATTATGAGCAGTTCTTC. It encodes CASSLIYYEQFF.

This sequence joins TRBV6-5 and TRBJ2-7, with a tentative D call TRBD2 (6 bases). V lost 6 bases, J lost 2 bases, and 11 bases lay in between. The CDR3 runs 13 residues. The V gene's germline CDR1 is MNHEY and CDR2 SVGAGI. The CDR3 reads CASSLRGPYEQYF. The CDR3 DNA is TGTGCCAGCAGCTTGCGGGGTCCCTACGAGCAGTACTTC.

The genes are TRBV27 and TRBJ2-1; 11 bases fit TRBD2. The CDR3 is 16 amino acids. After removal of 4 bases from V and 7 bases from J, the junction contained 9 bases not matched to a gene. In germline, CDR1 is MNHEY, CDR2 SMNVEV (reference sequence). In nucleotides, the CDR3 is TGTGCCAGCAGTTCCCCGGTACTAGCGGGAGAGAATGAGCAGTTCTTC. Encoded protein: CASSSPVLAGENEQFF.

The CDR3 reads CASSFKKRDSSFTDTQYF. DNA of the CDR3: TGTGCCAGCAGCTTCAAAAAAAGGGACAGCTCATTCACAGATACGCAGTATTTT. The rearrangement links TRBV7-9 to TRBJ2-3; 7 bases align to TRBD1. The CDR3 is 18 amino acids. Looked up from germline, CDR1 is SEHNR and CDR2 is FQNEAQ (reference sequence). The V gene end was trimmed by 3 bases and the J gene end by 2 bases; junction bases not matched to a gene: 14.